The present entry profiles one T cell receptor beta chain with its context. Its specificity is not known. J was trimmed by 2 bases and V by 6 bases; bases with no gene match: 6. The CDR3 length is 14 residues. Germline V gene data show CDR1 as SGHAT and CDR2 as FQNNGV. This specimen comes from a study of cytomegalovirus exposure and HLA in healthy donors. As for the study in general: Among the approximately 400 donors who were genotyped, about 86% fell in the genetic ancestry cluster that is associated with self-reported Caucasian donors.

A multiplex PCR was run with 60 Vbeta primers and 13 Jbeta primers. Sequenced by immunoSEQ multiplex PCR; TCRdb stores in-frame clones only, minus some. This table holds about 160,000 clones, roughly 80% found once. Overall study results and limits: Information on immune exposure was restricted to one variable (CMV serostatus). About 87% or about 30% of the time was how often most TCR beta V segments were productive, according to an earlier analysis. A later analysis, which compared TCR beta chains of equal frequency, found the HLA-associated ones more clonally expanded.

The clonotype was recovered from a girl aged 2 to 9 in good health and CMV-seropositive. This chain uses TRBV11-2 with TRBJ2-7, with 8 bases matching TRBD1. The source material was PBMCs. CDR3 in DNA: TGTGCCAGCAGTCAACGGACAGGGCCCTACGAGCAGTACTTC. Translating it yields CASSQRTGPYEQYF.